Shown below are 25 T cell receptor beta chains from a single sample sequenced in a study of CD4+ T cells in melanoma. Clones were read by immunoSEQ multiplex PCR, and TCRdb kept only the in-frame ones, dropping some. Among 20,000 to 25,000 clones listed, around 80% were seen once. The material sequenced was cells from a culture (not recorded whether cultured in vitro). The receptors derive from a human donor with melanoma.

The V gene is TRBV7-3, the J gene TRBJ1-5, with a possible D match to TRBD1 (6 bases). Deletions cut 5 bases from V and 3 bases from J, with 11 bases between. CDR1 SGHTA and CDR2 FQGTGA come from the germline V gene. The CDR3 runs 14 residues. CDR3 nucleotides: TGTGCCAGCAGCCCGGACAGAATCAATCAGCCCCAGCATTTT. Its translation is CASSPDRINQPQHF. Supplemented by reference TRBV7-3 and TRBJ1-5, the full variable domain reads GAGVSQTPSNKVTEKGKYVELRCDPISGHTALYWYRQSLGQGPEFLIYFQGTGAADDSGLPNDRFFAVRPEGSVSTLKIQRTERGDSAVYLCASSPDRINQPQHFGDGTRLSIL.

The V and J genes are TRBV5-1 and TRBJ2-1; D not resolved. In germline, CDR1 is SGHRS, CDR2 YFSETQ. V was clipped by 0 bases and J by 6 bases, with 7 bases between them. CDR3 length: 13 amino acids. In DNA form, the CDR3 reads TGCGCCAGCAGCTTGGGGCCGGGCAATGAGCAGTTCTTC. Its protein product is CASSLGPGNEQFF.

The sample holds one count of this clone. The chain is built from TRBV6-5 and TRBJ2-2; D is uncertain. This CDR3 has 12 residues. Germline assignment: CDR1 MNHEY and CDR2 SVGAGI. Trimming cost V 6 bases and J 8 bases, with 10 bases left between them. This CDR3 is CASSRRAGELFF. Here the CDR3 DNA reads TGTGCCAGCAGCAGACGGGCTGGGGAGCTGTTTTTT.

The CDR3 loop reads CASRGQGFSYEQYF. The CDR3 region has the DNA TGTGCCAGCAGAGGACAGGGATTTTCCTACGAGCAGTACTTC. This chain links TRBV11-2 with TRBJ2-7; 8 bases are shared with TRBD1. J lost 1 base, V lost 6 bases, and 5 bases had no gene match. The CDR3 contains 14 residues. The germline gives CDR1 SGHAT, CDR2 FQNNGV.

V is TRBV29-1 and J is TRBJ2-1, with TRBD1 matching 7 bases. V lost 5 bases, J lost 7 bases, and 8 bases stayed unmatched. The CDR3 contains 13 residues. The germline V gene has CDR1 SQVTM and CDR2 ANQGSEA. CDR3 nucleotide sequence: TGCAGCGTTCTCCCAGGGGGAATGAATGAGCAGTTCTTC. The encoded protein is CSVLPGGMNEQFF.

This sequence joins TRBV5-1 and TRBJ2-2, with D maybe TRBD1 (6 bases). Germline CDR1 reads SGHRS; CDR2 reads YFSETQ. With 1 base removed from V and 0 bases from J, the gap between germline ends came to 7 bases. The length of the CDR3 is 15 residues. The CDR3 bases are TGCGCCAGCAGCTTGTACAGGGCGAACACCGGGGAGCTGTTTTTT. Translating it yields CASSLYRANTGELFF. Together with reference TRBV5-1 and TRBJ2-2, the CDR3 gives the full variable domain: KAGVTQTPRYLIKTRGQQVTLSCSPISGHRSVSWYQQTPGQGLQFLFEYFSETQRNKGNFPGRFSGRQFSNSRSEMNVSTLELGDSALYLCASSLYRANTGELFFGEGSRLTVL.

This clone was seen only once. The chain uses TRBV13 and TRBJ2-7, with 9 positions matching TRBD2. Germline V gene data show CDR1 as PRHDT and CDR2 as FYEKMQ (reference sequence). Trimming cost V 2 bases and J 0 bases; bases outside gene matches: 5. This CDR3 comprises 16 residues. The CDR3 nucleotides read TGTGCCAGCAGCTTACATAGCGGGGGTCGCTCCTACGAGCAGTACTTC. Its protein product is CASSLHSGGRSYEQYF.

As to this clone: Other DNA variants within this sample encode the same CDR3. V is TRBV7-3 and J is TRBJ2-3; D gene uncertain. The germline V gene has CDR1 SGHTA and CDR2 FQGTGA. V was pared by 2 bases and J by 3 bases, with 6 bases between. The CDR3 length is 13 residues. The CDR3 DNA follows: TGTGCCAGCAGCTTAGCGCGGACAGATACGCAGTATTTT. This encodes CASSLARTDTQYF.

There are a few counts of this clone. The CDR3 loop is CAWSHPGASNTEAFF. CDR3 coding DNA: TGTGCCTGGAGTCACCCAGGGGCCTCGAACACTGAAGCTTTCTTT. The chain recombines TRBV30 with TRBJ1-1; possibly TRBD1 for D (6 bases). Trimming took 2 bases from V and 1 from J, leaving 14 bases between them. This CDR3 has 15 residues. Germline CDR1 and CDR2: GTSNPN and SVGIG (reference sequence).

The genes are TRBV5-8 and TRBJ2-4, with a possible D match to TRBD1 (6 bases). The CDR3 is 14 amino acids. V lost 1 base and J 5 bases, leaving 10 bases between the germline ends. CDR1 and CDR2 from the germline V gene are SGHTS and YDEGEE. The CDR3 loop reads CASSLTGWENIQYF. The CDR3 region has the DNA TGTGCCAGCAGCTTGACAGGGTGGGAAAACATTCAGTACTTC.

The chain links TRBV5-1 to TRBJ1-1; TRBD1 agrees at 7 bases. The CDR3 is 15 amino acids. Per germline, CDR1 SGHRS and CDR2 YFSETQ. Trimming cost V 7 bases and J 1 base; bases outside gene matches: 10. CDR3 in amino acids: CASSRTGRGNTEAFF. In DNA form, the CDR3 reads TGCGCCAGCTCGAGGACAGGACGTGGGAACACTGAAGCTTTCTTT. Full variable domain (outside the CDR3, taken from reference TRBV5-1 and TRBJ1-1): KAGVTQTPRYLIKTRGQQVTLSCSPISGHRSVSWYQQTPGQGLQFLFEYFSETQRNKGNFPGRFSGRQFSNSRSEMNVSTLELGDSALYLCASSRTGRGNTEAFFGQGTRLTVV.

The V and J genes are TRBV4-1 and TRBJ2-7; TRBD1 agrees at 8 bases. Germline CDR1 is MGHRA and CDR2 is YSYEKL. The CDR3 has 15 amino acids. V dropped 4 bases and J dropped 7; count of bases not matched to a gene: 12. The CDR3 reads CASSLGTGESGEQYF. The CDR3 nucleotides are TGCGCCAGCAGCCTCGGGACAGGTGAATCCGGAGAGCAGTACTTC.

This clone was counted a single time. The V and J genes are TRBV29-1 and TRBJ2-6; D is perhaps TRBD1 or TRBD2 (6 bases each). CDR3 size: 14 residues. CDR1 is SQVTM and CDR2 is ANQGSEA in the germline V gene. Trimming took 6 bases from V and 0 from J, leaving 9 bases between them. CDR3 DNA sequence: TGCAGCGTGGAGGGGGGCTCTGGGGCCAACGTCCTGACTTTC. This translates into CSVEGGSGANVLTF.

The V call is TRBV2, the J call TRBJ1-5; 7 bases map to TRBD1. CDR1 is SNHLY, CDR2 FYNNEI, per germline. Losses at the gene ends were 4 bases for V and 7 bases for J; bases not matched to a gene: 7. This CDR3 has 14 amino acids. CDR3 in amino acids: CASSAPTGTQPQHF. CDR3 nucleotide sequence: TGTGCCAGCAGTGCCCCGACAGGGACACAGCCCCAGCATTTT.

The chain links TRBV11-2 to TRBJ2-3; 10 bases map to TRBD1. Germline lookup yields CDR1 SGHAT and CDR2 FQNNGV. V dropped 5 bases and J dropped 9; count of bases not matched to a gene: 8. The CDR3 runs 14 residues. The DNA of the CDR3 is TGTGCCAGCAGCCATGGGGACAGGGGCGGGACGCAGTATTTT. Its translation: CASSHGDRGGTQYF.

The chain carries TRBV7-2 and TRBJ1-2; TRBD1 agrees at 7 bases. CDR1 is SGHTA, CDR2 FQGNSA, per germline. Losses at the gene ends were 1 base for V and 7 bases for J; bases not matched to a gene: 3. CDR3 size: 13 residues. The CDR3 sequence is CASSLGRGVGYTF. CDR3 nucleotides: TGTGCCAGCAGCTTAGGCAGGGGGGTTGGCTACACCTTC.

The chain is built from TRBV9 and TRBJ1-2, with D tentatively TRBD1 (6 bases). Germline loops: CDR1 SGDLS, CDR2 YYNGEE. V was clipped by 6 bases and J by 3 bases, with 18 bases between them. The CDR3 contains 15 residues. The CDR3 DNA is TGTGCCAGCACCAGAGAGGGGGGGACTTACTATGGCTACACCTTC. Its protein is CASTREGGTYYGYTF.

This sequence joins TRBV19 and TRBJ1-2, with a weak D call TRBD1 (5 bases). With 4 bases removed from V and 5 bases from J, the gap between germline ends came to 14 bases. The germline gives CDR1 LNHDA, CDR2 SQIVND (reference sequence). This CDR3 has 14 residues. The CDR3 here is CASSRTGARYGYTF. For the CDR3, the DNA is TGTGCCAGTAGTAGGACCGGGGCACGGTATGGCTACACCTTC.

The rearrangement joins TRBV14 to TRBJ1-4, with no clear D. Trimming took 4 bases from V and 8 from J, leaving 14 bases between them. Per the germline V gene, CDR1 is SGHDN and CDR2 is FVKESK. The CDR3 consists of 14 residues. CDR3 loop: CASSPSGRREKLFF. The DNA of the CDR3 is TGTGCCAGCAGCCCCTCGGGCCGTCGGGAAAAACTGTTTTTT.

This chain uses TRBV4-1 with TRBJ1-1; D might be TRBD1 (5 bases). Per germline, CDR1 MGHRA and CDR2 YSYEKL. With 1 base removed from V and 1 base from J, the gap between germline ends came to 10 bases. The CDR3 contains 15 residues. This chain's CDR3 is CASSQAGGKNTEAFF. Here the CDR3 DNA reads TGCGCCAGCAGCCAAGCCGGGGGGAAGAACACTGAAGCTTTCTTT.

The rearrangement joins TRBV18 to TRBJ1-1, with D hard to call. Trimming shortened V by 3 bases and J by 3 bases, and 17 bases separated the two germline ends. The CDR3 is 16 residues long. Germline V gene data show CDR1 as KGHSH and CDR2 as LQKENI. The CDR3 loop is CASSPRVRREYTEAFF. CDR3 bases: TGTGCCAGCTCACCGCGAGTTCGAAGGGAGTACACTGAAGCTTTCTTT.

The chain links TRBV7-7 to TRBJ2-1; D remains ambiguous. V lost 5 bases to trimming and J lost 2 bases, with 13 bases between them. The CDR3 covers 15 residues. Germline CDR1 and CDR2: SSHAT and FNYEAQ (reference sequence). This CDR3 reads CASSRSFTTYNEQFF. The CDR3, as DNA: TGTGCCAGCAGCCGTAGCTTTACAACCTACAATGAGCAGTTCTTC.

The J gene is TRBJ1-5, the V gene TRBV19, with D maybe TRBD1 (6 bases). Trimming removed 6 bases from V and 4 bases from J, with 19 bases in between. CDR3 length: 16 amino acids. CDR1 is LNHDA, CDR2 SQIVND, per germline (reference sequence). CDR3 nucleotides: TGTGCCAGTAGGGCCCAAGGCGGGGGCCGTAATCAGCCCCAGCATTTT. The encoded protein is CASRAQGGGRNQPQHF.

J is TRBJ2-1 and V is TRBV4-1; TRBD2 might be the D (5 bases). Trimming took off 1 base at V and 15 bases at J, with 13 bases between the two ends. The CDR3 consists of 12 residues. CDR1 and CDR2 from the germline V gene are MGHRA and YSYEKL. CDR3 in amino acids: CASSQVSGRRFF. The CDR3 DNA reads TGCGCCAGCAGCCAAGTCAGCGGCAGAAGGTTCTTC.

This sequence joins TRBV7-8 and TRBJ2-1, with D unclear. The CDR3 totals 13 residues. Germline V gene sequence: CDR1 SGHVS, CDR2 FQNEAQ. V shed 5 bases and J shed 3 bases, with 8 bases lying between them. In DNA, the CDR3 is TGTGCCAGCAGCGCCCAGATCTACAATGAGCAGTTCTTC. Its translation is CASSAQIYNEQFF.